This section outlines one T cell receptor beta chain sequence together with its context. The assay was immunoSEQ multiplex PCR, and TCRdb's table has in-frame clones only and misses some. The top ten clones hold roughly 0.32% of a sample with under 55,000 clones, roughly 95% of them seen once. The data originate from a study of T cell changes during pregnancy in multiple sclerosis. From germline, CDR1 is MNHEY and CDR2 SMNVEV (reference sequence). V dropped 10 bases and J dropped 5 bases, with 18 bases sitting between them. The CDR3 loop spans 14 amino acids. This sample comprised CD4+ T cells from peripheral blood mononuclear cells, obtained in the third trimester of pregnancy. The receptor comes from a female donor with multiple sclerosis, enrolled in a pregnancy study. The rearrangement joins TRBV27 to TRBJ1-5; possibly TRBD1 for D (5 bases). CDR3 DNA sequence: TGTGCCACCCGACCAGGGCGAAGGGATCAGCCCCAGCATTTT. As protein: CATRPGRRDQPQHF.